Described below is a single TCR beta chain sequence and its context. Its antigen is unknown. These data come from a study of OX40 agonist ivuxolimab in advanced cancers. Broader study findings: Expanded clones were, on average, more numerous among CD8+ T cells than CD4+.

V shed 3 bases and J 4 bases; nucleotides not matched to a gene: 2. This CDR3 spans 14 amino acids. Germline CDR1 MGHDK, CDR2 SYGVNS. Data came from immunoSEQ multiplex PCR; TCRdb stores just in-frame clones and leaves some out. The sample carries under 20,000 clones, just under 75% recorded once. Prior autoimmune disease or systemic immunosuppression barred patients. The sample here was CD4+ or CD8+ T cells sorted from blood, taken in a trial of the OX40 agonist ivuxolimab. The genes are TRBV25-1 and TRBJ2-3; 9 nucleotides line up with TRBD1. The receptor was isolated from an adult with an advanced solid tumor such as melanoma, head and neck, liver or kidney cancer. The CDR3 DNA follows: TGTGCCAGCAGTGAGACAGGGGGTCCAGATACGCAGTATTTT. Protein product: CASSETGGPDTQYF.